Below, 21 T cell receptor beta chains from the same sample are listed, as sequenced in a study of cytomegalovirus exposure and HLA in healthy donors. The PCR ran on 60 Vbeta and 13 Jbeta primers. The table came from immunoSEQ multiplex PCR; TCRdb's copy has only in-frame clones and leaves some out. Of 120,000 or so clones detected, roughly 82% appear once; the ten largest clones hold 4.5% to 6%. Sequences were obtained from PBMCs. The receptors were sampled from a man between 18 and 35 years old in good health and CMV-seropositive.

The chain recombines TRBV6-1 with TRBJ1-3; no reliable D call. The CDR3 runs 13 residues. Per germline, CDR1 MNHNS and CDR2 SASEGT. The V end was cut by 2 bases, the J end by 1 base, with 3 bases between. CDR3 nucleotides: TGTGCCAGCAGTGAACAATCTGGAAACACCATATATTTT. Residues: CASSEQSGNTIYF.

The chain joins TRBV28 to TRBJ1-3; 7 bases are a match to TRBD1. Germline V gives CDR1 MDHEN, CDR2 SYDVKM. The CDR3 contains 16 residues. J lost 2 bases, V lost 3 bases, and 7 bases had no gene match. The CDR3 region has the DNA TGTGCCAGCAGTTTCCCTGACAGGGCCGCTGGAAACACCATATATTTT. This sequence encodes CASSFPDRAAGNTIYF.

This sequence joins TRBV7-8 and TRBJ1-2; D remains unclear. Trimming pared 3 bases from V and 4 bases from J, leaving 15 bases between. This CDR3 is 15 amino acids long. Germline CDR1 SGHVS, CDR2 FQNEAQ. This CDR3 reads CASSFGGGKFYGYTF. The CDR3 bases are TGTGCCAGCAGCTTTGGTGGAGGTAAATTCTATGGCTACACCTTC.

The rearrangement links TRBV11-2 to TRBJ2-2; D is unresolved. Between the trimmed V and J ends, which lost 5 bases and 1 base, there was a span of 2 bases. CDR3 size: 12 residues. From germline, CDR1 is SGHAT and CDR2 FQNNGV. The CDR3 loop reads CASSLNTGELFF. DNA for the CDR3: TGTGCCAGCAGCCTGAACACCGGGGAGCTGTTTTTT.

This rearrangement joins TRBV19 to TRBJ2-5, with D possibly being TRBD2 (6 bases). TRBJ2-7 matches the DNA end more closely, so the J call is doubtful. This CDR3 spans 14 amino acids. Germline-derived CDR1 and CDR2 are LNHDA and SQIVND (reference sequence). Written as DNA, the CDR3 is TGTGCCAGTAGGGCCCGGGACTCCCCCTACGAGCAGTACTTC. Amino acid sequence: CASRARDSPYEQYF.

The chain links TRBV6-6 to TRBJ2-5; possibly TRBD2 for D (6 bases). The CDR3 sequence is 13 residues long. Germline loops: CDR1 MNHNY, CDR2 SVGAGI (reference sequence). V lost 8 bases, J lost 3 bases, and 13 bases lay in between. CDR3 protein: CASSLWGEETQYF. Here the CDR3 DNA reads TGTGCCAGCTCCTTATGGGGGGAAGAGACCCAGTACTTC.

The chain combines TRBV15 with TRBJ1-4; perhaps TRBD1 as D (5 bases). This CDR3 comprises 18 residues. Germline V gene data show CDR1 as LNHNV and CDR2 as YYDKDF (reference sequence). V was shortened by 1 base and J by 0 bases, with 15 bases between the two germline ends. CDR3 amino acids: CATSRGGTGGATNEKLFF. The CDR3 DNA reads as TGTGCCACCAGCAGAGGGGGAACAGGCGGTGCAACTAATGAAAAACTGTTTTTT.

This clone was observed once. The chain is built from TRBV13 and TRBJ1-4; 7 bases map to TRBD1. Germline lookup yields CDR1 PRHDT and CDR2 FYEKMQ (reference sequence). Trimming cost V 4 bases and J 13 bases; bases outside gene matches: 9. The CDR3 length is 13 residues. CDR3 sequence reads: CASSSRQGEGLFF. Written as DNA, the CDR3 is TGTGCCAGCAGCTCACGACAGGGTGAGGGACTGTTTTTT.

V usage is TRBV19 and J usage is TRBJ2-3; 8 bases are shared with TRBD1. Looked up from germline, CDR1 is LNHDA and CDR2 is SQIVND (reference sequence). The CDR3 covers 16 residues. With 2 bases clipped from V and 5 bases from J, the junction kept 9 bases outside the gene matches. Here the CDR3 reads CASSILQGAPGDTQYF. CDR3 sequence (DNA): TGTGCCAGTAGTATACTTCAGGGGGCGCCAGGAGATACGCAGTATTTT.

The V gene is TRBV5-1, the J gene TRBJ2-3, with D possibly being TRBD2 (5 bases). V was pared by 5 bases and J by 3 bases, with 16 bases between. Germline lookup yields CDR1 SGHRS and CDR2 YFSETQ. The CDR3 sequence is 15 residues long. CDR3 sequence: CASSILAEFTDTQYF. Written as DNA, the CDR3 is TGCGCCAGCAGTATTCTAGCAGAGTTTACAGATACGCAGTATTTT.

The rearrangement links TRBV30 to TRBJ1-2; TRBD1 matches 7 bases. V shed 2 bases and J 2 bases; nucleotides not matched to a gene: 5. Germline CDR1 GTSNPN, CDR2 SVGIG (reference sequence). The CDR3 contains 14 residues. In DNA, the CDR3 is TGTGCCTGGAGTAGGGACAGAATAAACTATGGCTACACCTTC. Translating it yields CAWSRDRINYGYTF.

CDR3 loop: CASSIDHGDNSPLHF. The CDR3 nucleotides read TGTGCCAGTAGTATAGATCACGGTGATAATTCACCCCTCCACTTT. This sequence joins TRBV19 and TRBJ1-6; the D is unclear. The CDR3 is made up of 15 amino acids. V lost 0 bases to trimming and J lost 5 bases, with 8 bases between them. Looked up from germline, CDR1 is LNHDA and CDR2 is SQIVND (reference sequence).

The chain carries TRBV6-5 and TRBJ2-1, with TRBD2 matching over 9 bases. V lost 2 bases and J lost 4; bases outside the gene matches: 6. This CDR3 has 16 amino acids. Germline CDR1 reads MNHEY; CDR2 reads SVGAGI. In nucleotides, the CDR3 is TGTGCCAGCAGTTACGGAGGCGGGGGGGGATACAATGAGCAGTTCTTC. It yields the protein CASSYGGGGGYNEQFF.

The J gene is TRBJ1-4, the V gene TRBV7-8; D is ambiguous. CDR3 length equals 14 residues. V was pared by 5 bases and J by 0 bases, with 7 bases between. Germline V gene sequence: CDR1 SGHVS, CDR2 FQNEAQ. CDR3 coding DNA: TGTGCCAGCAGCCGTAGCGCAACTAATGAAAAACTGTTTTTT. Protein sequence: CASSRSATNEKLFF.

This clone showed up just once. V gene TRBV28 combines with J gene TRBJ2-2, with 7 bases identical to TRBD1. Germline CDR1 is MDHEN and CDR2 is SYDVKM. There are 15 residues in the CDR3. V lost 6 bases, J lost 6 bases, and 10 bases stayed unmatched. The DNA for the CDR3 is TGTGCCAGCAGCCTCGACAGGGCCTTATCCGGGGAGCTGTTTTTT. It specifies CASSLDRALSGELFF.

This sequence joins TRBV4-1 and TRBJ1-5, with TRBD1 identical over 7 bases. CDR3 size: 16 residues. In germline, CDR1 is MGHRA, CDR2 YSYEKL. The V gene end was trimmed by 0 bases and the J gene end by 5 bases; junction bases not matched to a gene: 7. The CDR3 sequence: CASSQDRGKQDQPQHF. The DNA of the CDR3 is TGCGCCAGCAGCCAAGACAGGGGGAAACAGGATCAGCCCCAGCATTTT.

The CDR3 loop is CASSLVLAGAVHEQYF. As DNA, the CDR3 is TGCGCCAGCAGCTTAGTACTAGCGGGAGCCGTCCACGAGCAGTACTTC. V and J are TRBV5-1 and TRBJ2-7; TRBD2 matches at 11 bases. CDR3 length: 16 residues. Germline V lookup: CDR1 SGHRS, CDR2 YFSETQ. V lost 2 bases, J lost 5 bases, and 9 bases stayed unmatched.

The chain couples TRBV28 to TRBJ2-1; 7 nucleotides agree with TRBD2. Trimming removed 3 bases from V and 7 bases from J; junction bases left unmatched: 6. Germline CDR1 and CDR2: MDHEN and SYDVKM. There are 14 residues in the CDR3. The CDR3 bases are TGTGCCAGCAGTTTCTGGTCTAGCGGAAATGAGCAGTTCTTC. This sequence encodes CASSFWSSGNEQFF.

This clone has more than one count but fewer than ten. The chain combines TRBV9 with TRBJ1-3; 10 bases map to TRBD1. CDR1 and CDR2 from the germline V gene are SGDLS and YYNGEE. V gave up 4 bases and J gave up 0 bases; unmatched junction bases: 19. The CDR3 is made up of 21 amino acids. CDR3 sequence (DNA): TGTGCCAGCAGCCCCCAAGACCCCGGGACAGGGGAAGTATTCTCTGGAAACACCATATATTTT. Translated, it gives CASSPQDPGTGEVFSGNTIYF.

The genes are TRBV29-1 and TRBJ2-3; D gene unclear. This CDR3 has 10 residues. Germline CDR1 is SQVTM and CDR2 is ANQGSEA. Deletions cut 7 bases from V and 10 bases from J, with 12 bases between. DNA for the CDR3: TGCAGCGCAGAGGTTATGGCGCAGTATTTT. Amino acids: CSAEVMAQYF.

The J gene is TRBJ1-2, the V gene TRBV30; D might be TRBD1 (5 bases). Per the germline V gene, CDR1 is GTSNPN and CDR2 is SVGIG (reference sequence). Deletions cut 0 bases from V and 4 bases from J, with 9 bases between. CDR3 length: 13 residues. The CDR3 loop is CAWSVRGSYGYTF. CDR3 DNA: TGTGCCTGGAGTGTACGGGGGTCCTATGGCTACACCTTC.